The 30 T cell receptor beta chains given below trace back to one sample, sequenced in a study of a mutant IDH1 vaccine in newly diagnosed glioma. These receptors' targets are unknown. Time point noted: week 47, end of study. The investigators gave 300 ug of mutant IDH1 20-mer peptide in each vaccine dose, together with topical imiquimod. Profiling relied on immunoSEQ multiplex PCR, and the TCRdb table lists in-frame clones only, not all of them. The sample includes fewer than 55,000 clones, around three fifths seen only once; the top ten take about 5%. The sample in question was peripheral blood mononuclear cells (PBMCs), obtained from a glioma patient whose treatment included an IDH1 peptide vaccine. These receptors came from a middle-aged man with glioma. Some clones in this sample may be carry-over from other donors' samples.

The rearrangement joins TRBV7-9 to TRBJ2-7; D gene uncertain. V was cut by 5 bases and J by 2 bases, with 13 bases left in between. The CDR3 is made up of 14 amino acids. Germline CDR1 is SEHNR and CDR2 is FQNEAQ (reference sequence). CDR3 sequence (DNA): TGTGCCAGCAGCGGAACCGGGCCAACCTACGAGCAGTACTTC. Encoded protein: CASSGTGPTYEQYF.

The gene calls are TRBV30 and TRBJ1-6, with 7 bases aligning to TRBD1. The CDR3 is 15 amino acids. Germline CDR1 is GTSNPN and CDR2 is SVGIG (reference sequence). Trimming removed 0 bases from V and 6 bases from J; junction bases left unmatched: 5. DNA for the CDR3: TGTGCCTGGAGTGTACGGGGACAGAGTAATTCACCCCTCCACTTT. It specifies CAWSVRGQSNSPLHF.

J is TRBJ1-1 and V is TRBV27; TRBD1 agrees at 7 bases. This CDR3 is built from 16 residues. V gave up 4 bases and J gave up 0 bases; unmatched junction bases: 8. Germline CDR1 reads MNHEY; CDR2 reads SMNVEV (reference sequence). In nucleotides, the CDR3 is TGTGCCAGCAGTTCGCAGACAGGGAGGTTGAACACTGAAGCTTTCTTT. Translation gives CASSSQTGRLNTEAFF.

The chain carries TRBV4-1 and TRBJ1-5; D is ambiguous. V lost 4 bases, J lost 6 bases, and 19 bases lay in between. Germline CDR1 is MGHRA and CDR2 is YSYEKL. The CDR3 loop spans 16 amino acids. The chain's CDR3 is CASSPNPRGDGQPQHF. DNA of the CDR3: TGCGCCAGCAGCCCCAACCCACGAGGAGACGGTCAGCCCCAGCATTTT.

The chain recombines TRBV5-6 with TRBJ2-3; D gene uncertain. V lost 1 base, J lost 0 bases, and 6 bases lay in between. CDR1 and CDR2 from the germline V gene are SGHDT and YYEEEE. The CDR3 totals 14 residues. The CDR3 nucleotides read TGTGCCAGCAGCTTGTCACACAGCACAGATACGCAGTATTTT. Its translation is CASSLSHSTDTQYF.

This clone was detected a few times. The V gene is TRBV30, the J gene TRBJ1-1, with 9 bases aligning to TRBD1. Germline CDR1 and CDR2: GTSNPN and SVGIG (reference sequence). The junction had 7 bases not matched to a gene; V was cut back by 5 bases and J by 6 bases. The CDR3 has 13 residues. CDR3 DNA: TGTGCCTGGGAACAGGGGGCGCGGGCTGAAGCTTTCTTT. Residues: CAWEQGARAEAFF.

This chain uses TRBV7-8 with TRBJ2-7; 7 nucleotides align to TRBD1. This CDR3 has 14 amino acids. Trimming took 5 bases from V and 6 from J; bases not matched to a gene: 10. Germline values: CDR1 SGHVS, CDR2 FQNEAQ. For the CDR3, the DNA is TGTGCCAGCAGCCCTCGGACAGGCCCCTTCGAGCAGTACTTC. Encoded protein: CASSPRTGPFEQYF.

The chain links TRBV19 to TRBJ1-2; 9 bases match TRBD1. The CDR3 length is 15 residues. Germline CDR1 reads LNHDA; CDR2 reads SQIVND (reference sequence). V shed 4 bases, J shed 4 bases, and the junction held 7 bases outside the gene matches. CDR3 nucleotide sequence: TGTGCCAGTAGTAGAGGGACAGGGAATTCCTATGGCTACACCTTC. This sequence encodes CASSRGTGNSYGYTF. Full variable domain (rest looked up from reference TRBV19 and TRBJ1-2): DGGITQSPKYLFRKEGQNVTLSCEQNLNHDAMYWYRQDPGQGLRLIYYSQIVNDFQKGDIAEGYSVSREKKESFPLTVTSAQKNPTAFYLCASSRGTGNSYGYTFGSGTRLTVV.

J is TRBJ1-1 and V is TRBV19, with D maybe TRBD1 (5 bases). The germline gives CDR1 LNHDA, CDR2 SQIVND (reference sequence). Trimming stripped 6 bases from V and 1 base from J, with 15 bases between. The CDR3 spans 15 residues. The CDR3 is CASRTSGAKNTEAFF. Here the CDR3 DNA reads TGTGCCAGTAGGACGTCCGGGGCGAAGAACACTGAAGCTTTCTTT.

CDR3 bases: TGTGCCAGCAGCTTAGCACAGGGGTACACTGAAGCTTTCTTT. Encoded protein: CASSLAQGYTEAFF. J is TRBJ1-1 and V is TRBV7-9; 7 bases align to TRBD1. The CDR3 is 14 residues long. The germline V gene has CDR1 SEHNR and CDR2 FQNEAQ (reference sequence). Trimming at V came to 0 bases and at J to 3 bases, leaving 1 base not matched to a gene. Using reference TRBV7-9 and TRBJ1-1 for the parts outside the CDR3, the full variable domain is DTGVSQNPRHKITKRGQNVTFRCDPISEHNRLYWYRQTLGQGPEFLTYFQNEAQLEKSRLLSDRFSAERPKGSFSTLEIQRTEQGDSAMYLCASSLAQGYTEAFFGQGTRLTVV.

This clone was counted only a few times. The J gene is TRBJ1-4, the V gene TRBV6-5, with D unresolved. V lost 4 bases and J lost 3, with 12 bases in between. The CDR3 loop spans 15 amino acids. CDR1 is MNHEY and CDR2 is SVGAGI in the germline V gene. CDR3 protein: CASSSSVLANEKLFF. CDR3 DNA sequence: TGTGCCAGCAGTTCTTCAGTATTGGCTAATGAAAAACTGTTTTTT.

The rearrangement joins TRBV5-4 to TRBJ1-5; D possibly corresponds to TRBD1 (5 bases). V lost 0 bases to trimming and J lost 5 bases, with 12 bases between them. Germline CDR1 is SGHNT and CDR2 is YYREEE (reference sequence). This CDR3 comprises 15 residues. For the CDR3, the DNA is TGTGCCAGCAGCTTGGGTGGGTCGGGGGATCAGCCCCAGCATTTT. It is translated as CASSLGGSGDQPQHF.

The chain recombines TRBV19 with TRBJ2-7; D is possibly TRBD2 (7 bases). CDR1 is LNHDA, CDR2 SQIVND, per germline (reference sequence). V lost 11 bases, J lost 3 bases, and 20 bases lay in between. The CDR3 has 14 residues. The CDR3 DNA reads TGTGCCTCGAGAAGGGGGGGGACAAACTACGAGCAGTACTTC. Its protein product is CASRRGGTNYEQYF. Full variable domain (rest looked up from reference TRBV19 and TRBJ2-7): DGGITQSPKYLFRKEGQNVTLSCEQNLNHDAMYWYRQDPGQGLRLIYYSQIVNDFQKGDIAEGYSVSREKKESFPLTVTSAQKNPTAFYLCASRRGGTNYEQYFGPGTRLTVT.

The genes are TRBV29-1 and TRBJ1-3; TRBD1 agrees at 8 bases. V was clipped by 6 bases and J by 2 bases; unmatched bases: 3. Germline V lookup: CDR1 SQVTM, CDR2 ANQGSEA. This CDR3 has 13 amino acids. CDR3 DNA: TGCAGCGTCGGCAGGGGGCCTGGAAACACCATATATTTT. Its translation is CSVGRGPGNTIYF.

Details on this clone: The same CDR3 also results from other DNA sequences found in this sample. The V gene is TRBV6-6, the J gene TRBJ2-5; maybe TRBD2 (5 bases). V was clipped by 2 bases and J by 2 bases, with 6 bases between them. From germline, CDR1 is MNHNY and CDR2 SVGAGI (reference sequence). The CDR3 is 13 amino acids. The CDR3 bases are TGTGCCAGCAGTTACCGGGGTCAAGAGACCCAGTACTTC. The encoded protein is CASSYRGQETQYF.

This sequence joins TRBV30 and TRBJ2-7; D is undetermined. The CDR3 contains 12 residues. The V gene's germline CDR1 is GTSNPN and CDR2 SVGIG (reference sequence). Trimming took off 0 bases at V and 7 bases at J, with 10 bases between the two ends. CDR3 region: CAWSVPPQEQYF. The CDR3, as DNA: TGTGCCTGGAGTGTACCCCCTCAGGAGCAGTACTTC.

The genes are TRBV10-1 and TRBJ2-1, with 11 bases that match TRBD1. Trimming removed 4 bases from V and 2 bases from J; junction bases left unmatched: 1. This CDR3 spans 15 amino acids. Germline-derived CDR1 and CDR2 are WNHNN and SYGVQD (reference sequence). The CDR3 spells CASSGDRGTYNEQFF. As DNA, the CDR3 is TGCGCCAGCAGTGGGGACAGGGGGACCTACAATGAGCAGTTCTTC.

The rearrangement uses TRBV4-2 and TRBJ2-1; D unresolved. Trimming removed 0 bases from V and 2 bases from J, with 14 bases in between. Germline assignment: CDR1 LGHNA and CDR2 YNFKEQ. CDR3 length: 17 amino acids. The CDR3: CASSQDFNRLTYNEQFF. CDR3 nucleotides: TGTGCCAGCAGCCAAGATTTCAACCGATTGACCTACAATGAGCAGTTCTTC.

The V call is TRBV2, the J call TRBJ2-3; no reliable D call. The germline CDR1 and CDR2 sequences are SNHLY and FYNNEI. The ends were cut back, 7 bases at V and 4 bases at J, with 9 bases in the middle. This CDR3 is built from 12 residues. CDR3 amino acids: CASKALPDTQYF. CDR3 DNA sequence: TGTGCCAGCAAGGCACTCCCAGATACGCAGTATTTT.

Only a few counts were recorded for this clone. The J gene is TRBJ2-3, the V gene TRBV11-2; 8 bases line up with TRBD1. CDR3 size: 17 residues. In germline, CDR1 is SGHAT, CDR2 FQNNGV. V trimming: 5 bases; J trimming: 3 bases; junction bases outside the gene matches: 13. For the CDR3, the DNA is TGTGCCAGCAGCGATCGGTCCAGGGGGCTGCGAACAGATACGCAGTATTTT. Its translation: CASSDRSRGLRTDTQYF.

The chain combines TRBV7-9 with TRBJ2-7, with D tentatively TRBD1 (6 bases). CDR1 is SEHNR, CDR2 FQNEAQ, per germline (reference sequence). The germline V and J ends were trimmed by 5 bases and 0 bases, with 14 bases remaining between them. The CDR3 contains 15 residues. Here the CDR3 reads CASSPGAGISYEQYF. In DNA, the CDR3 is TGTGCCAGCAGCCCAGGGGCAGGGATCTCCTACGAGCAGTACTTC.

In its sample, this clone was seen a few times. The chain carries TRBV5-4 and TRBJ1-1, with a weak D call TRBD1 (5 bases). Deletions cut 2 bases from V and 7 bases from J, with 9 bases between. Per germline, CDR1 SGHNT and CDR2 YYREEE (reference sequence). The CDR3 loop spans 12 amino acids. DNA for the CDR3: TGTGCCAGCAGCTTCAAGGGGTTTGAAGCTTTCTTT. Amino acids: CASSFKGFEAFF.

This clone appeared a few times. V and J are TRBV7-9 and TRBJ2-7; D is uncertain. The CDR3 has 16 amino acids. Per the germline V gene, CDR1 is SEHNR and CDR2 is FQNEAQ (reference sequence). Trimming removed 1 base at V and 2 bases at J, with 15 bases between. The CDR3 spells CASSLEVQHYTYEQYF. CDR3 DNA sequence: TGTGCCAGCAGCTTAGAAGTGCAACACTACACCTACGAGCAGTACTTC.

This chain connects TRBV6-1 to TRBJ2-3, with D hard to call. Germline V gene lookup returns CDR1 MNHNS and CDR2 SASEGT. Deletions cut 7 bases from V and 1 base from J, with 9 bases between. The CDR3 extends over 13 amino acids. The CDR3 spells CASNYQGTDTQYF. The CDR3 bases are TGTGCCAGCAACTACCAGGGCACAGATACGCAGTATTTT.

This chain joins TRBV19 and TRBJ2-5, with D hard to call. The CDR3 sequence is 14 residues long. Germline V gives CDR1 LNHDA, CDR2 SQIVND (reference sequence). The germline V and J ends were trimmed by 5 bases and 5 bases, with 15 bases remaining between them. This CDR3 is CASSAAKRWETQYF. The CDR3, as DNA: TGTGCCAGTAGTGCGGCTAAACGATGGGAGACCCAGTACTTC.

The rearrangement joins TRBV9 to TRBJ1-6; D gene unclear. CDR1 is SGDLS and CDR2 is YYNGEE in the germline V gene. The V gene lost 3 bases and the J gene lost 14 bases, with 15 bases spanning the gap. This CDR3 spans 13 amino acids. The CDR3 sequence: CASSDLTVGTLHF. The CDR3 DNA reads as TGTGCCAGCAGCGACCTAACAGTGGGCACCCTCCACTTT. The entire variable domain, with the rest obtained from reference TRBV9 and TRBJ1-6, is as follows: DSGVTQTPKHLITATGQRVTLRCSPRSGDLSVYWYQQSLDQGLQFLIQYYNGEERAKGNILERFSAQQFPDLHSELNLSSLELGDSALYFCASSDLTVGTLHFGNGTRLTVT.

DNA for the CDR3: TGTGCCAGCAGCGCTCCCGGGACTTCCGCCTACGAGCAGTACTTC. It specifies CASSAPGTSAYEQYF. The chain carries TRBV9 and TRBJ2-7, with a tentative D call TRBD2 (6 bases). The length of the CDR3 is 15 residues. CDR1 is SGDLS and CDR2 is YYNGEE in the germline V gene. The V and J ends lost 3 bases and 2 bases respectively, with 15 bases between them.

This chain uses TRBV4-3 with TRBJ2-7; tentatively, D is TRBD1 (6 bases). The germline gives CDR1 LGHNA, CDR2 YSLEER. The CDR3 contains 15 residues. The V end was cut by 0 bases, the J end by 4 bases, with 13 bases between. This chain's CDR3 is CASSQERAGVYEQYF. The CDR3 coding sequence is TGCGCCAGCAGCCAAGAAAGGGCAGGGGTTTACGAGCAGTACTTC.

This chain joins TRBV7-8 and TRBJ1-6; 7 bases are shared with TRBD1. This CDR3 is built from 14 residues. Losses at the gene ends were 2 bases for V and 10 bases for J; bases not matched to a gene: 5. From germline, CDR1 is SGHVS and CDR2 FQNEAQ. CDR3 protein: CASSLRQGRSPLHF. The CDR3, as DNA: TGTGCCAGCAGCTTACGACAGGGAAGGTCACCCCTCCACTTT.

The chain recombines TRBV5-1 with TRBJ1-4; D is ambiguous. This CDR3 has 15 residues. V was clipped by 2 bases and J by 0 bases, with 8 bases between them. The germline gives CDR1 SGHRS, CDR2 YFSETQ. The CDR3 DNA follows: TGCGCCAGCAGCTTAACGGATGCAACTAATGAAAAACTGTTTTTT. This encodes CASSLTDATNEKLFF.